Listed here are 8 T cell receptor beta chains from one sample, sequenced in a study of technical replicates of blood from a handful of donors (dated by TCRdb to 2017 to 2019). Libraries came from the immunoSEQ multiplex PCR assay. TCRdb took over this immuneACCESS table, retaining in-frame rearrangements with V and J assigned. Such tables are incomplete; in checked studies, under half of the missing clones stem from an unresolved V gene, and the remainder is unexplained. This sample is represented by approximately 70,000 clones; 92% of them were singletons. Jointly, the top ten make up roughly 0.33% of the sample. The sample was T cells isolated from PBMCs. The receptors come from a human donor in good health.

The J gene is TRBJ1-2, the V gene TRBV5-6; the D is unclear. V lost 0 bases, J lost 8 bases, and 11 bases lay in between. Looked up from germline, CDR1 is SGHDT and CDR2 is YYEEEE. The CDR3 contains 13 residues. The CDR3 coding sequence is TGTGCCAGCAGCTTGGGAGGGAATGAAGGCTACACCTTC. This sequence encodes CASSLGGNEGYTF. Combining the CDR3 with reference TRBV5-6 and TRBJ1-2 gives the whole variable domain DAGVTQSPTHLIKTRGQQVTLRCSPKSGHDTVSWYQQALGQGPQFIFQYYEEEERQRGNFPDRFSGHQFPNYSSELNVNALLLGDSALYLCASSLGGNEGYTFGSGTRLTVV.

The V call is TRBV6-5, the J call TRBJ1-1; D not resolved. The ends were cut back, 5 bases at V and 4 bases at J, with 17 bases in the middle. The CDR3 is 15 amino acids. From germline, CDR1 is MNHEY and CDR2 SVGAGI. The CDR3 region is CASSPTSGYSTEAFF. As DNA, the CDR3 is TGTGCCAGCAGTCCCACGTCGGGGTATAGCACTGAAGCTTTCTTT.

This clone occurred a few times. The chain employs TRBV2 and TRBJ1-1; D remains unclear. V lost 11 bases, J lost 2 bases, and 12 bases lay in between. CDR3 size: 12 residues. Germline V gives CDR1 SNHLY, CDR2 FYNNEI. The CDR3 DNA sequence: TGTGCCTGCCTATCACCAAACACTGAAGCTTTCTTT. Encoded protein: CACLSPNTEAFF.

In nucleotides, the CDR3 is TGCGCCAGCAGCCCCTGGACAGCAGATACGCAGTATTTT. It yields the protein CASSPWTADTQYF. V gene TRBV4-3 combines with J gene TRBJ2-3; weak D call: TRBD1 (6 bases). V lost 4 bases, J lost 4 bases, and 9 bases lay in between. Germline V gene lookup returns CDR1 LGHNA and CDR2 YSLEER. This CDR3 has 13 amino acids.

V usage is TRBV28 and J usage is TRBJ1-1; 10 bases align to TRBD1. The CDR3 loop spans 15 amino acids. Losses at the gene ends were 5 bases for V and 4 bases for J; bases not matched to a gene: 7. Germline lookup yields CDR1 MDHEN and CDR2 SYDVKM. The CDR3 coding sequence is TGTGCCAGCAGTATGACAGGGGGCGTTGTCACTGAAGCTTTCTTT. Its translation: CASSMTGGVVTEAFF. Drawing the rest from reference TRBV28 and TRBJ1-1, the complete variable domain is DVKVTQSSRYLVKRTGEKVFLECVQDMDHENMFWYRQDPGLGLRLIYFSYDVKMKEKGDIPEGYSVSREKKERFSLILESASTNQTSMYLCASSMTGGVVTEAFFGQGTRLTVV.

This clone turned up a few times. The chain recombines TRBV12-5 with TRBJ2-1; 8 bases map to TRBD2. Trimming cost V 5 bases and J 6 bases; bases outside gene matches: 9. Looked up from germline, CDR1 is LGHNT and CDR2 is FRNRAP. The CDR3 length is 15 residues. CDR3 nucleotides: TGTGCTAGTGGTGTCTCGGGGGGGAGCTTCAATGAGCAGTTCTTC. This gives the protein CASGVSGGSFNEQFF.

CDR3 bases: TGTGCCAGCAGGGAAGCACTAGTCGGCGAGCAGTACTTC. Its protein product is CASREALVGEQYF. The rearrangement joins TRBV13 to TRBJ2-7; D is possibly TRBD2 (5 bases). The V gene lost 6 bases and the J gene lost 6 bases, with 15 bases spanning the gap. This CDR3 region has 13 residues. Per the germline V gene, CDR1 is PRHDT and CDR2 is FYEKMQ (reference sequence).

The rearrangement joins TRBV7-9 to TRBJ2-7; 8 bases match TRBD1. Germline trimming cut 1 base from V and 0 bases from J; bases unmatched to any gene: 5. The germline V gene has CDR1 SEHNR and CDR2 FQNEAQ (reference sequence). This CDR3 is 16 amino acids long. The CDR3 sequence: CASSLEAGTGSYEQYF. CDR3 DNA: TGTGCCAGCAGCTTAGAAGCTGGGACAGGCTCCTACGAGCAGTACTTC.